Each of the 25 T cell receptor beta chains below was sequenced from the same sample in a study of Graves' ophthalmopathy and Graves' hyperthyroidism. RNA transcripts were the source from which TCR beta CDR3 regions were amplified. HTBI primers served in a first-round RT-PCR, which a second-round multiplex PCR followed. TCRdb ran MiXCR on the multiplex PCR reads and lists one entry per CDR3 protein. The sample has 360,000 or so distinct CDR3 sequences, about 16% seen once. Sequencing was done on a sample of peripheral blood. The receptors were sampled from a young woman with Graves' ophthalmopathy.

This clonotype occurred many times. The conserved final phenylalanine or tryptophan is absent from the CDR3, which likely points to a read error. This rearrangement joins TRBV20-1 to TRBJ1-1; the match to TRBD1 covers 7 bases. There are 14 residues in the CDR3. Trimming at V came to 5 bases and at J to 4 bases, leaving 10 bases not matched to a gene. CDR1 is DFQATT and CDR2 is SNEGSKA in the germline V gene (reference sequence). In nucleotides, the CDR3 is TGCAGTGCTGCCAGACAGGGTCGAAGCACTGAAGCTTTCCTT. Translated, it gives CSAARQGRSTEAFL.

This clonotype was seen at least ten times. The V and J genes are TRBV6-1 and TRBJ1-3; D gene uncertain. CDR1 and CDR2 (germline): MNHNS, SASEGT. This CDR3 is built from 16 residues. Trimming took 6 bases from V and 0 from J, leaving 15 bases between them. This CDR3 is CASSSVVGISGNTIYF. Written as DNA, the CDR3 is TGTGCCAGCAGCTCCGTCGTTGGCATCTCTGGAAACACCATATATTTT.

The table lists this clonotype with many counts. The rearrangement joins TRBV20-1 to TRBJ1-5, with a tentative D call TRBD1 (5 bases). Germline V gives CDR1 DFQATT, CDR2 SNEGSKA (reference sequence). CDR3 length: 14 amino acids. With 3 bases removed from V and 5 bases from J, the gap between germline ends came to 14 bases. This CDR3 is CSARPRGSHQPQHF. DNA of the CDR3: TGCAGTGCTAGGCCCCGGGGGTCACATCAGCCCCAGCATTTT.

This clonotype came up many times. The rearrangement uses TRBV3-1 and TRBJ1-1, with 8 nucleotides matching TRBD1. CDR1 is LGHDT, CDR2 YNNKEL, per germline (reference sequence). J lost 3 bases, V lost 5 bases, and 8 bases had no gene match. The CDR3 runs 15 residues. The CDR3 DNA sequence: TGTGCCAGCAGCACCCGGACAGGGAGGGACACTGAAGCTTTCTTT. Protein: CASSTRTGRDTEAFF.

At least ten counts were recorded for this clonotype. Since a much larger clone is just one base distant, this may be a read error. V and J are TRBV6-1 and TRBJ1-1; unclear D gene. Per the germline V gene, CDR1 is MNHNS and CDR2 is SASEGT. The CDR3 totals 14 residues. For the CDR3, the DNA is TGTGCCAGCAGCACCCTACAAGGAGGCACTAAAGCTTTCTTT. Encoded protein: CASSTLQGGTKAFF.

This clonotype came up many times. The genes are TRBV13 and TRBJ2-2, with TRBD1 matching 8 bases. The V gene's germline CDR1 is PRHDT and CDR2 FYEKMQ (reference sequence). This CDR3 comprises 16 residues. With V trimmed by 6 bases and J by 1 base, 7 bases remained unmatched. DNA of the CDR3: TGTGCCAGCAGACATAACAGGGGGAGGAACACCGGGGAGCTGTTTTTT. As protein: CASRHNRGRNTGELFF.

The table lists this clonotype with a few counts. The CDR3 ends on some other residue instead of the conserved phenylalanine or tryptophan, so this is likely a read error. The DNA is omitted, as the CDR3 cannot be located on it reliably, and the CDR3 follows TCRdb's listing. The chain couples TRBV6-2 or TRBV6-3 to TRBJ2-7; the DNA was not used to check the table's D call, TRBD1. Germline assignment: CDR1 MNHEY and CDR2 SVGEGT. The CDR3 numbers 8 amino acids, ends counted. The chain's CDR3 is CASSSPLQ.

This clonotype appeared many times. The rearrangement uses TRBV6-2 or TRBV6-3 and TRBJ2-7; D is possibly TRBD1 (5 bases). The germline V and J ends were trimmed by 3 bases and 7 bases, with 10 bases remaining between them. In germline, CDR1 is MNHEY, CDR2 SVGEGT. The CDR3 is made up of 12 amino acids. The CDR3 spells CASSYETGEQYF. The CDR3 DNA follows: TGTGCCAGCAGTTATGAAACAGGAGAGCAGTACTTC.

This clonotype has at least ten counts. The chain joins TRBV18 to TRBJ2-7; TRBD1 matches at 7 bases. The germline V gene has CDR1 KGHSH and CDR2 LQKENI. Trimming at V came to 3 bases and at J to 4 bases, leaving 6 bases not matched to a gene. The CDR3 has 14 residues. CDR3 nucleotide sequence: TGTGCCAGCTCACCGCAGGGGGATCTTTACGAGCAGTACTTC. It encodes CASSPQGDLYEQYF.

The chain has TRBV7-2 and TRBJ2-7; possibly TRBD1 for D (5 bases). Trimming removed 1 base from V and 7 bases from J, with 14 bases in between. Germline CDR1 SGHTA, CDR2 FQGNSA. CDR3 length: 14 residues. CDR3 coding DNA: TGTGCCAGCAGCTTAGTCGCAGGGCGTGGAGAGCAGTACTTC. Translating gives CASSLVAGRGEQYF. Looking up the rest from reference TRBV7-2 and TRBJ2-7 gives the full variable domain: GAGVSQSPSNKVTEKGKDVELRCDPISGHTALYWYRQSLGQGLEFLIYFQGNSAPDKSGLPSDRFSAERTGGSVSTLTIQRTQQEDSAVYLCASSLVAGRGEQYFGPGTRLTVT.

This clonotype was counted many times. The chain couples TRBV9 to TRBJ1-6; 9 nucleotides agree with TRBD1. The CDR3 has 14 residues. Germline trimming cut 4 bases from V and 11 bases from J; bases unmatched to any gene: 7. CDR1 and CDR2 (germline): SGDLS, YYNGEE. As DNA, the CDR3 is TGTGCCAGCAGCACTGGGACAGGGCGGCCACCCCTCCACTTT. This translates into CASSTGTGRPPLHF.

This clonotype was counted ten times or more. The chain carries TRBV20-1 and TRBJ1-3; D might be TRBD1 (5 bases). The CDR3 consists of 16 residues. V gave up 1 base and J gave up 0 bases, with 13 bases separating them. CDR1 is DFQATT and CDR2 is SNEGSKA in the germline V gene (reference sequence). The chain's CDR3 is CSARAGRRNSGNTIYF. The DNA for the CDR3 is TGCAGTGCTAGAGCGGGACGGCGGAACTCTGGAAACACCATATATTTT.

This clonotype was detected ten times or more. This chain connects TRBV6-5 to TRBJ1-2; no reliable D call. The CDR3 consists of 14 residues. Trimming removed 2 bases at V and 1 base at J, with 8 bases between. The germline V gene encodes CDR1 MNHEY and CDR2 SVGAGI. CDR3 bases: TGTGCCAGCAGTTACGATGGCATTAACTATGGCTACACCTTC. Translating gives CASSYDGINYGYTF.

V usage is TRBV6-2 or TRBV6-3 and J usage is TRBJ2-4; 8 nucleotides agree with TRBD1. The CDR3 runs to 15 residues. V lost 7 bases and J lost 7; bases outside the gene matches: 12. Per the germline V gene, CDR1 is MNHEY and CDR2 is SVGEGT. CDR3 in DNA: TGTGCCAGCAAGACAGGGGTCCATCGAGTGAACATTCAGTACTTC. Translating gives CASKTGVHRVNIQYF.

Ten or more counts support this clonotype. V gene TRBV27 combines with J gene TRBJ2-7; no reliable D call. CDR1 MNHEY and CDR2 SMNVEV come from the germline V gene (reference sequence). Trimming left V 11 bases short and J 9 bases short, with 17 bases between. The CDR3 runs 11 residues. CDR3 bases: TGTGCCTACCTGAGGTCTAGAGGGCAGTACTTC. Residues: CAYLRSRGQYF.

The table lists this clonotype with many counts. This chain links TRBV28 with TRBJ2-4; possible D gene TRBD2, 6 bases. From germline, CDR1 is MDHEN and CDR2 SYDVKM. V lost 8 bases, J lost 2 bases, and 16 bases lay in between. The CDR3 runs to 15 residues. This chain's CDR3 is CASLRRAESKNIQYF. CDR3 bases: TGTGCCAGCTTAAGGAGGGCCGAATCCAAAAACATTCAGTACTTC.

Ten or more counts support this clonotype. The chain combines TRBV12-3 or TRBV12-4 with TRBJ1-5; D is possibly TRBD1 (5 bases). Trimming removed 2 bases from V and 9 bases from J, with 14 bases in between. This CDR3 has 14 residues. Here the CDR3 DNA reads TGTGCCAGCAGTTTATTTGGGGCCCGAGGGCCCCAGCATTTT. The encoded protein is CASSLFGARGPQHF.

This clonotype was seen many times. The chain uses TRBV18 and TRBJ1-5; D may be TRBD1 (6 bases). Germline V CDR1 and CDR2: KGHSH, LQKENI. V was pared by 3 bases and J by 8 bases, with 14 bases between. This CDR3 region has 14 residues. CDR3 amino acids: CASSPLQGREPQHF. CDR3 in DNA: TGTGCCAGCTCACCTCTACAGGGTAGGGAGCCCCAGCATTTT.

This chain connects TRBV2 to TRBJ2-5, with 13 bases that match TRBD2. V lost 6 bases, J lost 9 bases, and 4 bases stayed unmatched. Germline CDR1 SNHLY, CDR2 FYNNEI. This CDR3 region has 13 residues. CDR3: CASRFTSGRAQYF. In DNA form, the CDR3 reads TGTGCCAGCAGGTTTACTAGCGGGAGGGCCCAGTACTTC.

This clonotype was seen at least ten times. The chain carries TRBV7-2 and TRBJ1-5; D ambiguous. Trimming pared 4 bases from V and 8 bases from J, leaving 15 bases between. Germline values: CDR1 SGHTA, CDR2 FQGNSA. The CDR3 spans 14 residues. The CDR3, as DNA: TGTGCCAGCAGCTACCGGGCCTTCCTGGAGCCCCAGCATTTT. Protein sequence: CASSYRAFLEPQHF.

Ten or more counts support this clonotype. The V gene is TRBV19, the J gene TRBJ1-6; 8 bases are a match to TRBD1. Trimming cost V 7 bases and J 0 bases; bases outside gene matches: 8. This CDR3 spans 17 amino acids. Germline V gene data show CDR1 as LNHDA and CDR2 as SQIVND (reference sequence). CDR3 sequence reads: CASTRGQDPSYNSPLHF. CDR3 DNA: TGTGCCAGTACCCGGGGACAGGACCCCTCCTATAATTCACCCCTCCACTTT.

This clonotype was observed many times. The rearrangement links TRBV28 to TRBJ2-5, with D possibly matching TRBD1 (7 bases). The germline V and J ends were trimmed by 2 bases and 7 bases, with 8 bases remaining between them. The CDR3 has 12 residues. The germline CDR1 and CDR2 sequences are MDHEN and SYDVKM. The CDR3 DNA is TGTGCCAGCAGTTTACAGGGGGGGACCCAGTACTTC. Translation gives CASSLQGGTQYF. The complete variable domain, with remaining parts taken from reference TRBV28 and TRBJ2-5, reads DVKVTQSSRYLVKRTGEKVFLECVQDMDHENMFWYRQDPGLGLRLIYFSYDVKMKEKGDIPEGYSVSREKKERFSLILESASTNQTSMYLCASSLQGGTQYFGPGTRLLVL.

This clonotype appeared once. V and J are TRBV2 and TRBJ2-7; TRBD1 is a possible D gene (5 bases). There are 17 residues in the CDR3. Germline-derived CDR1 and CDR2 are SNHLY and FYNNEI. Between the trimmed V and J ends, which lost 7 bases and 3 bases, there was a span of 25 bases. The CDR3 DNA reads as TGTGCCAGCACGGCACGAATTGGCCAGGGCTTTGGCTACGAGCAGTACTTC. This translates into CASTARIGQGFGYEQYF.

This clonotype was picked up many times. The CDR3, as DNA: TGTGCCAGCAGCCCTACGGACATACGGACTAGCAATCAGCCCCAGCATTTT. This codes for CASSPTDIRTSNQPQHF. The genes are TRBV2 and TRBJ1-5; TRBD1 might be the D (5 bases). The CDR3 length is 17 residues. Germline CDR1 reads SNHLY; CDR2 reads FYNNEI. V lost 6 bases and J 0 bases, leaving 18 bases between the germline ends.

This clonotype has ten or more counts. The chain employs TRBV12-3 or TRBV12-4 and TRBJ2-5; 8 positions agree with TRBD2. CDR3 length: 18 residues. The J segment lost 4 bases and the V segment lost 3 bases, leaving 16 bases of the junction unmatched. The CDR3 loop is CASSFLGVGRAVSETQYF. The CDR3 DNA is TGTGCCAGCAGTTTTCTCGGAGTCGGGAGGGCAGTATCAGAGACCCAGTACTTC.